Below are 5 T cell receptor beta chains sequenced from a single sample in a study of cytomegalovirus exposure and HLA in healthy donors. The PCR employed 60 Vbeta primers together with 13 Jbeta primers. TCRdb's table, derived via immunoSEQ multiplex PCR, lists solely in-frame clones and lacks some. Seen here are approximately 220,000 clones, roughly 88% observed once, and the top ten hold under 0.85%. The sequenced sample was PBMCs. The origin of the receptors is a boy between 2 and 10 years old in good health and CMV-seronegative.

The chain uses TRBV18 and TRBJ2-7; 7 bases match TRBD1. There are 14 residues in the CDR3. Looked up from germline, CDR1 is KGHSH and CDR2 is LQKENI. V was clipped by 6 bases and J by 0 bases; unmatched bases: 5. The CDR3 coding sequence is TGTGCCAGCTCTCCCAGACAGGGCTCCTACGAGCAGTACTTC. Its translation is CASSPRQGSYEQYF.

The chain joins TRBV27 to TRBJ2-1; D might be TRBD2 (5 bases). V gave up 3 bases and J gave up 8 bases, with 8 bases separating them. Germline-derived CDR1 and CDR2 are MNHEY and SMNVEV (reference sequence). The CDR3 has 12 residues. The CDR3 reads CASSFEGDEQFF. The DNA for the CDR3 is TGTGCCAGCAGTTTTGAGGGCGATGAGCAGTTCTTC.

The V and J genes are TRBV7-9 and TRBJ1-2, with D unresolved. The V end lost 5 bases, the J end lost 8 bases, and 21 bases lay between the germline ends. The CDR3 is 15 residues long. The germline V gene has CDR1 SEHNR and CDR2 FQNEAQ (reference sequence). DNA for the CDR3: TGTGCCAGCAGCCAACCCACGGTACTAGGGTTAGGCTACACCTTC. It encodes CASSQPTVLGLGYTF.

This chain uses TRBV4-2 with TRBJ2-1; TRBD2 aligns across 11 bases. The CDR3 spans 15 residues. CDR1 and CDR2 (germline): LGHNA, YNFKEQ. Trimming at V came to 3 bases and at J to 5 bases, leaving 3 bases not matched to a gene. The CDR3: CASSQEGLADNEQFF. Written as DNA, the CDR3 is TGTGCCAGCAGCCAGGAGGGACTAGCGGACAATGAGCAGTTCTTC.

This chain uses TRBV2 with TRBJ2-2, with D perhaps matching TRBD2 (6 bases). This CDR3 region has 16 residues. V was shortened by 2 bases and J by 2 bases, with 12 bases between the two germline ends. Per the germline V gene, CDR1 is SNHLY and CDR2 is FYNNEI. The CDR3 region is CASSERRAGNTGELFF. Here the CDR3 DNA reads TGTGCCAGCAGTGAAAGGAGGGCAGGAAACACCGGGGAGCTGTTTTTT. The variable domain in full, completed from reference TRBV2 and TRBJ2-2, reads EPEVTQTPSHQVTQMGQEVILRCVPISNHLYFYWYRQILGQKVEFLVSFYNNEISEKSEIFDDQFSVERPDGSNFTLKIRSTKLEDSAMYFCASSERRAGNTGELFFGEGSRLTVL.